The T cell receptor beta chain under discussion was sequenced for a study of blood T cell repertoires in COVID-19. Trimming pared 6 bases from V and 0 bases from J, leaving 18 bases between. This CDR3 is built from 18 residues. CDR1 and CDR2 from the germline V gene are MDHEN and SYDVKM. Sequenced by immunoSEQ multiplex PCR; TCRdb stores in-frame clones only, minus some. Of around 240,000 clones in the sample, 70% to 90% were seen once. Material for sequencing was PBMCs or T cells enriched from blood (not recorded which). This TCR was sampled from a man aged 45 to 65 who had been exposed to COVID-19. This chain links TRBV28 with TRBJ2-6; a weak D match, TRBD2 (6 bases). The CDR3 region is CASRSNQWEASGANVLTF. The CDR3 nucleotides are TGTGCCAGCAGGTCAAATCAATGGGAGGCCTCTGGGGCCAACGTCCTGACTTTC.